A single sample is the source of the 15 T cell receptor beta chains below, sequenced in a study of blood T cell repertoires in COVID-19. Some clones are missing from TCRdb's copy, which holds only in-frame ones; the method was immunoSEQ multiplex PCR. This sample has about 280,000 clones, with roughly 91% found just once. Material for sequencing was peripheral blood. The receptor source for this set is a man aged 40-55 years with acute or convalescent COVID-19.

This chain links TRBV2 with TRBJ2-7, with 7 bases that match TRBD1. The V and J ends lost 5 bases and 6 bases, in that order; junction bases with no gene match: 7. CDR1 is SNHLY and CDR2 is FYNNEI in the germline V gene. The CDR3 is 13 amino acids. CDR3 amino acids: CASSKGQTGEQYF. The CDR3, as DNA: TGTGCCAGCAGTAAGGGACAGACGGGCGAGCAGTACTTC.

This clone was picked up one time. Here the CDR3 reads CAWSPPGVGTEAFF. Here the CDR3 DNA reads TGTGCCTGGAGTCCGCCAGGGGTTGGGACTGAAGCTTTCTTT. The chain uses TRBV30 and TRBJ1-1, with D possibly matching TRBD1 (6 bases). Germline V gene lookup returns CDR1 GTSNPN and CDR2 SVGIG (reference sequence). This CDR3 is built from 14 residues. Trimming cost V 2 bases and J 5 bases, with 15 bases left between them.

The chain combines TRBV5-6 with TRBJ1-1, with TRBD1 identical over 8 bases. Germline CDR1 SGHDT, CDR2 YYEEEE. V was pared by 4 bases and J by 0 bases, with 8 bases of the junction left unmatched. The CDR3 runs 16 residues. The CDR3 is CASSTGTGGMNTEAFF. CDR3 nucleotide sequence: TGTGCCAGCAGCACCGGGACAGGAGGGATGAACACTGAAGCTTTCTTT.

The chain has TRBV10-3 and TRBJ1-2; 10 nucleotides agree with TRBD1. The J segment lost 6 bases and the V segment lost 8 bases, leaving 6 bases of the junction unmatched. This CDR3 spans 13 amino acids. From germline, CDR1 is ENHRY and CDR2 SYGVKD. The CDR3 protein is CAIRPDRGDGYTF. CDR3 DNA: TGTGCCATCCGACCGGACAGGGGGGATGGCTACACCTTC.

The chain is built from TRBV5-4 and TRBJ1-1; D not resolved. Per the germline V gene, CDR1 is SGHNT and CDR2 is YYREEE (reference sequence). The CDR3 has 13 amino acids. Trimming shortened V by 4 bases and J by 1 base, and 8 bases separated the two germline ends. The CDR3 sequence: CASSVRQNTEAFF. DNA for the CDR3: TGTGCCAGCAGCGTCAGGCAGAACACTGAAGCTTTCTTT. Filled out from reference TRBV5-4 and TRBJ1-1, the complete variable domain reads ETGVTQSPTHLIKTRGQQVTLRCSSQSGHNTVSWYQQALGQGPQFIFQYYREEENGRGNFPPRFSGLQFPNYSSELNVNALELDDSALYLCASSVRQNTEAFFGQGTRLTVV.

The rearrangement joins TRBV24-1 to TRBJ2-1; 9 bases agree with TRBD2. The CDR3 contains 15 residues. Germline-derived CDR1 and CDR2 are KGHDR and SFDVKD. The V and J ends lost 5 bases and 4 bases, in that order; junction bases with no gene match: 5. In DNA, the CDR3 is TGTGCCACCAGTGGGGCGGGGGGGATTTACAATGAGCAGTTCTTC. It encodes CATSGAGGIYNEQFF.

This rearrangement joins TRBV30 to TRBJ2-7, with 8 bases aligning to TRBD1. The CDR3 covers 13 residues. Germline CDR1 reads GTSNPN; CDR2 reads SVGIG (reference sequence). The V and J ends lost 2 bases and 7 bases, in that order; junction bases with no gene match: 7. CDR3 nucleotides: TGTGCCTGGAGTTTGGAGACAGGGGATGAGCAGTACTTC. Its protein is CAWSLETGDEQYF.

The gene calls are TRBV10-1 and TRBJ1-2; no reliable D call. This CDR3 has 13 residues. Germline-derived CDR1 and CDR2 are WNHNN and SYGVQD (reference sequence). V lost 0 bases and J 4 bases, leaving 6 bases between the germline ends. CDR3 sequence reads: CASSESGPYGYTF. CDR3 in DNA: TGCGCCAGCAGTGAGTCTGGGCCCTATGGCTACACCTTC.

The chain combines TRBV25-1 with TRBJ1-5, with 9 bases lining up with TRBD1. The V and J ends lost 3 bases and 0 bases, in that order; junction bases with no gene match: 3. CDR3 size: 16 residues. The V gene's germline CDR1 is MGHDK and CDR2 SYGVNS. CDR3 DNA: TGTGCCAGCAGTGAGGGACAGGGAAATAGCAATCAGCCCCAGCATTTT. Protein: CASSEGQGNSNQPQHF.

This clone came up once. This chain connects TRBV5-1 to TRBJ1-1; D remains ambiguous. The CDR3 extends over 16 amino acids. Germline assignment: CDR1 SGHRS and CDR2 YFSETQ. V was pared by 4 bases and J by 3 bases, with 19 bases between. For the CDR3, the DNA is TGCGCCAGCAGCATCCGGGGAGCCCAAGGTGACACTGAAGCTTTCTTT. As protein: CASSIRGAQGDTEAFF.

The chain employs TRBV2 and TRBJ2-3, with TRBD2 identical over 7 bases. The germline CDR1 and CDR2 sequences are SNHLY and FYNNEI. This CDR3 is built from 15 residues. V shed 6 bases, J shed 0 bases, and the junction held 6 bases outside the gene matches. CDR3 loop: CASSTGLRSTDTQYF. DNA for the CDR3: TGTGCCAGCAGCACGGGACTACGGAGCACAGATACGCAGTATTTT.

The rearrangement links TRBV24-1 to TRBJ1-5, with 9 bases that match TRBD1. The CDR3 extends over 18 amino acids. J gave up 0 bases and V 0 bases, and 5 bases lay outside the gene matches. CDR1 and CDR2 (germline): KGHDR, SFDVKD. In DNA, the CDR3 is TGTGCCACCAGTGATTTGCAGGGACAGGGAAATAGCAATCAGCCCCAGCATTTT. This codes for CATSDLQGQGNSNQPQHF.

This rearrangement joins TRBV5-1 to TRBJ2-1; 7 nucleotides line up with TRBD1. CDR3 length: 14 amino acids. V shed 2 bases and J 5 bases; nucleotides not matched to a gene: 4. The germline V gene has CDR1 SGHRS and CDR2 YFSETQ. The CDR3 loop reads CASSLNGQDNEQFF. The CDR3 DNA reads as TGCGCCAGCAGCTTAAATGGACAGGACAATGAGCAGTTCTTC.

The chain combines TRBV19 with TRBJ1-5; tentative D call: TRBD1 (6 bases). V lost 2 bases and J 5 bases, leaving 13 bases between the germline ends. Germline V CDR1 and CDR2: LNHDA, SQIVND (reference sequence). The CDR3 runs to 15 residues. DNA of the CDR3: TGTGCCAGTAGTATATTACAGGGATGGGATCAGCCCCAGCATTTT. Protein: CASSILQGWDQPQHF. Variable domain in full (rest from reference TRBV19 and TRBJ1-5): DGGITQSPKYLFRKEGQNVTLSCEQNLNHDAMYWYRQDPGQGLRLIYYSQIVNDFQKGDIAEGYSVSREKKESFPLTVTSAQKNPTAFYLCASSILQGWDQPQHFGDGTRLSIL.

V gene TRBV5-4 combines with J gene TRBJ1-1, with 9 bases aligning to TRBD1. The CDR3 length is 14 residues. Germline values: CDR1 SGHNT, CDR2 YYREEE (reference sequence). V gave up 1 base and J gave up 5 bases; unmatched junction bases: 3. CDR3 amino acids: CASSLRTGETEAFF. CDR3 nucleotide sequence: TGTGCCAGCAGCTTGAGGACAGGGGAGACTGAAGCTTTCTTT. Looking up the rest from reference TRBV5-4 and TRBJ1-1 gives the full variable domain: ETGVTQSPTHLIKTRGQQVTLRCSSQSGHNTVSWYQQALGQGPQFIFQYYREEENGRGNFPPRFSGLQFPNYSSELNVNALELDDSALYLCASSLRTGETEAFFGQGTRLTVV.